The clone carrying this T cell receptor (beta chain) was seen at least ten times. This entry comes from a study of T-cell memory formation after mild COVID-19. TCRdb recomputed calls from the 5' RACE reads with MiXCR, one row per CDR3 protein. The table has roughly 150,000 distinct CDR3 sequences, approximately 15% seen once. The CDR3 totals 15 residues. Germline CDR1 and CDR2: SEHNR and FQNEAQ (reference sequence). V lost 5 bases to trimming and J lost 0 bases; unmatched junction nucleotides: 5. Sample: PBMCs or a T cell subset sorted from them (not recorded which). The clonotype comes from an adult woman who had mild COVID-19 (a few samples of this study predate the infection). Cell type and time point are not known. The chain carries TRBV7-9 and TRBJ2-7; 9 bases are shared with TRBD2. CDR3 sequence (DNA): TGTGCCAGCAGCCCTACTAGCGGGTACTCCTACGAGCAGTACTTC. Translating gives CASSPTSGYSYEQYF.